The present entry profiles one T cell receptor (beta chain) with its context. This sample stems from a study of blood T cell repertoires in COVID-19. Overall study context: Nucleic acid was either cDNA or gDNA, and it came from T cells, B-cell-depleted T cells, or PBMCs.

The ends lost 1 base at V and 4 bases at J; junction bases unmatched: 6. The CDR3 runs to 15 residues. Germline V gene data show CDR1 as SGDLS and CDR2 as YYNGEE. Original processing notes: Amplified reference gene primers provided the basis for estimating nucleated cell counts. The method was immunoSEQ multiplex PCR; TCRdb's version includes in-frame clones alone and lacks a portion of them. V and J calls and clone size follow that table, whereas D and trimming were derived from the DNA. This sample yields fewer than 200,000 clones, of which about 86% are seen a single time; roughly 8.7% belongs to the top ten.

The source material was peripheral blood. The chain employs TRBV9 and TRBJ1-2; 8 positions agree with TRBD1. This receptor was taken from a middle-aged man with active or convalescent COVID-19. Here the CDR3 DNA reads TGTGCCAGCAGCGTATCTACAGGGGGTCTCTATGGCTACACCTTC. Its translation is CASSVSTGGLYGYTF.